The T cell receptor beta chain under discussion was sequenced for a study of shared clonotypes between healthy human individuals. As to this clone: What it binds is not known.

Broader study findings: Sampling was confined to blood; repertoires within tissues likely differ.

The assay was carried out at the deep level. Libraries were prepared by immunoSEQ multiplex PCR; TCRdb keeps only in-frame clonotypes and omits some of them. The data contain millions of clones, 85% to 95% of them seen just once; the ten biggest clones take up 0.85% to 1.3%. V was shortened by 0 bases and J by 3 bases, with 12 bases between the two germline ends. The CDR3 totals 16 residues. Looked up from germline, CDR1 is ENHRY and CDR2 is SYGVKD. In the naive CD8 group, cells lacked CD45RO and were positively selected for CCR7, so terminally differentiated effector memory CD45RA+ cells were left out.

Input material: naive CD8+ T cells sorted from blood. This chain connects TRBV10-3 to TRBJ2-4, with a possible D match to TRBD2 (6 bases). The sequence was collected from a man aged 18 to 29 in good health. CDR3 amino acids: CAISESQAGNKNIQYF. In DNA form, the CDR3 reads TGTGCCATCAGTGAGTCGCAGGCGGGGAACAAAAACATTCAGTACTTC.